This T cell receptor (beta chain) is drawn from a study of blood T cells in healthy people across ages. This clonotype has ten or more counts. As yet, its antigen is unknown. The germline V gene has CDR1 SGHTA and CDR2 FQGNSA. V was pared by 0 bases and J by 1 base, with 8 bases of the junction left unmatched. The CDR3 loop spans 18 amino acids. Primed by a sample-barcoded 5' primer and a J-beta primer mix, a second PCR proceeded for 7 to 11 cycles. Each sample yielded at least 3 million CDR3-containing paired-end reads. TCRdb passed the 5' RACE reads through MiXCR, listing each CDR3 protein once. Among over 300,000 distinct CDR3 sequences, about 49% were seen once, and the ten largest hold 45% to 60%. Findings and limits, study-wide: Naive CD4+ cells and diversity were both higher in long-lived donors than in aged donors.

The source is a man in his sixties in good health. The V and J genes are TRBV7-2 and TRBJ2-4; 8 nucleotides match TRBD2. Sequenced input: blood. The CDR3 loop reads CASSLAGAGGRAKNIQYF. The CDR3 DNA reads TGTGCCAGCAGCTTAGCCGGGGCGGGAGGCCGTGCCAAAAACATTCAGTACTTC.